The 6 T cell receptor beta chains listed next were all sequenced from one sample in a study of early T cells in non-severe SARS-CoV-2 infection. TCRdb independently ran MiXCR on the 5' RACE reads; one entry per CDR3 protein. Of tens of thousands of distinct CDR3 sequences in the sample, about 7.1% were seen once. Sequencing was performed on whole blood, taken at baseline. Receptors originate from an adult who was a healthcare worker with PCR-confirmed SARS-CoV-2 infection or an uninfected control (not recorded which).

This clonotype was detected a few times. The chain joins TRBV10-2 to TRBJ2-7, with a possible D match to TRBD1 (6 bases). The ends were cut back, 7 bases at V and 6 bases at J, with 16 bases in the middle. The CDR3 spans 13 residues. Germline V gene sequence: CDR1 WSHSY, CDR2 SAAADI. The DNA for the CDR3 is TGCGCCAGCATGGACAGATCTGTATTCGAGCAGTACTTC. It codes for CASMDRSVFEQYF.

J is TRBJ2-5 and V is TRBV9; unclear D gene. The germline V and J ends were trimmed by 2 bases and 3 bases, with 11 bases remaining between them. The CDR3 contains 14 residues. Germline V CDR1 and CDR2: SGDLS, YYNGEE. This CDR3 reads CASSVEGFEETQYF. CDR3 in DNA: TGTGCCAGCAGCGTCGAAGGATTTGAAGAGACCCAGTACTTC.

V gene TRBV20-1 combines with J gene TRBJ2-7; D not resolved. Germline values: CDR1 DFQATT, CDR2 SNEGSKA (reference sequence). The V and J ends lost 5 bases and 1 base respectively, with 15 bases between them. CDR3 length equals 14 residues. The CDR3 here is CSADDGGRSYEQYF. The CDR3 DNA follows: TGCAGTGCTGACGACGGCGGACGATCCTACGAGCAGTACTTC.

The rearrangement joins TRBV6-5 to TRBJ1-1, with 10 positions matching TRBD1. Germline CDR1 and CDR2: MNHEY and SVGAGI. This CDR3 has 15 residues. The junction had 3 bases not matched to a gene; V was cut back by 2 bases and J by 3 bases. Here the CDR3 reads CASSYVGQGYTEAFF. CDR3 sequence (DNA): TGTGCCAGCAGTTACGTGGGACAGGGGTACACTGAAGCTTTCTTT.

This clonotype was observed a few times. This chain connects TRBV28 to TRBJ1-6; TRBD1 matches at 9 bases. Germline CDR1 and CDR2: MDHEN and SYDVKM. The CDR3 is 17 residues long. V lost 8 bases and J lost 8; bases outside the gene matches: 16. The CDR3 DNA reads as TGTGCCAGCGGTAGACCCGGGACAGGGTCGGTAGATTCACCCCTCCACTTT. This encodes CASGRPGTGSVDSPLHF.

The rearrangement links TRBV28 to TRBJ2-7, with D tentatively TRBD2 (6 bases). CDR3 length equals 14 residues. Trimming pared 6 bases from V and 5 bases from J, leaving 17 bases between. Per germline, CDR1 MDHEN and CDR2 SYDVKM. CDR3 residues: CASSPGGEQDEQYF. Written as DNA, the CDR3 is TGTGCCAGCAGCCCCGGCGGGGAACAAGACGAGCAGTACTTC.